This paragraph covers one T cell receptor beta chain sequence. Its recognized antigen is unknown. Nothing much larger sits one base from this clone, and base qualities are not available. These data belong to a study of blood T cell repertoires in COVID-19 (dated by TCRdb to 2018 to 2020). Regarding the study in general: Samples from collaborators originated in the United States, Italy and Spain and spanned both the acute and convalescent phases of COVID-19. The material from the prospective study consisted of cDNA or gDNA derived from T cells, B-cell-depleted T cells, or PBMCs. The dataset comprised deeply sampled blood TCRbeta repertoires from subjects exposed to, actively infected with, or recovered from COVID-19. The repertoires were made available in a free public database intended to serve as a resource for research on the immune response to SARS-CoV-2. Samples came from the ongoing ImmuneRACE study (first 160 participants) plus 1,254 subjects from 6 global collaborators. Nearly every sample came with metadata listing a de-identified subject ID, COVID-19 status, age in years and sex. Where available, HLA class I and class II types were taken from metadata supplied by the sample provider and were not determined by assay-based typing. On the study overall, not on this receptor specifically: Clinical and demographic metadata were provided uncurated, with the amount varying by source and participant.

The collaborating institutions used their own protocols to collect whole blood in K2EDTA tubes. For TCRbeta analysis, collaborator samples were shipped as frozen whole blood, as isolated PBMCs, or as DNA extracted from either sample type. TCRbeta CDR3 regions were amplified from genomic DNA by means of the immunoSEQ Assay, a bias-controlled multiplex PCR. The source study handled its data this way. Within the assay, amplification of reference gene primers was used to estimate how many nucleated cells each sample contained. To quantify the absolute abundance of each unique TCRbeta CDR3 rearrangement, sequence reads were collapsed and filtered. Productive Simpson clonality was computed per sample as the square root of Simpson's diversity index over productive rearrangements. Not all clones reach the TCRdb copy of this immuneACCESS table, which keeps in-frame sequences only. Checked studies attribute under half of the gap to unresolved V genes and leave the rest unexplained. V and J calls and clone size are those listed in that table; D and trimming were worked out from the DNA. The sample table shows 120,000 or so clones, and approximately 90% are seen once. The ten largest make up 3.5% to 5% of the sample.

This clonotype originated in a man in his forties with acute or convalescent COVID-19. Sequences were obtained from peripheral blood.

The base sequence is TGTGCCAGCAGTGAACGGGGGGCCTACTATGGCTACACCTTC. Its protein is CASSERGAYYGYTF. The chain joins TRBV2 to TRBJ1-2, and perhaps TRBD1 as D gene, on 6 matching bases. The CDR3, from cysteine to phenylalanine, totals 14 residues. Of the read, only the CDR3 DNA is kept; its 42 bases are in frame from base 1. V loses 2 bases of germline sequence and J loses 3 bases, and the interval between the two ends is 10 bases. Looking up the germline V gene yields CDR1 SNHLY and CDR2 FYNNEI.